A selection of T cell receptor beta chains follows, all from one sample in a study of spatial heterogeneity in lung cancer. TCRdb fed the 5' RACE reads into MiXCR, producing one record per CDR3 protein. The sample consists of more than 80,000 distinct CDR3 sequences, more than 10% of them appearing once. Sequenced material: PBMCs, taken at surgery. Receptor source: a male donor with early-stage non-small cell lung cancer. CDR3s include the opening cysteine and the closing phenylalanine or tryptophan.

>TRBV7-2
CASSPSGLAGGLVKTQYF
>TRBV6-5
CASTYQGFGKGEAFF
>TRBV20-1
CSPSGRARHEQFF
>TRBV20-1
CSARRSGAKDTQYF
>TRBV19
CASTGQGELFF
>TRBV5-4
CASSLDPSENYEQYF
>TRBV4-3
CASSHEWLFRDHEQFF
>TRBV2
CASSEGLGGVEQFF
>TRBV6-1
CASSKSQDSSYNEQFF
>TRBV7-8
CASSLGPINQPQHF
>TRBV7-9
CASVSGRVGETQYF
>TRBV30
CAWSVRRGLNQPQHF
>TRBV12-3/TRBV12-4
CASTVQGYYGYTF
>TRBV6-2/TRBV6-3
CASTLRGFVLEQYF
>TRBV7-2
CASSLDYGGQPQHF
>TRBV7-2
CASRPEGGWGNSPLHF
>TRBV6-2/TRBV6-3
CASNRGSDQPQHF
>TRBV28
CATSRADTQYF
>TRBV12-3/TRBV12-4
CASSLHRDRDTQYF
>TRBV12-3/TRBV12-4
CASSKTGPYEQYF
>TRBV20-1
CSARGTGNQPQHF
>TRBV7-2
CASSTRAGGLNEQYF
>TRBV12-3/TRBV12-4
CASSLGPGNQPQHF
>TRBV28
CASSPPLTGIYEQYF
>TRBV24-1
CATMDPSSGANVLTF
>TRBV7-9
CASTARVGGDEQYF
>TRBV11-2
CASSLAGHSTDTQYF
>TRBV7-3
CASTGQGSDTQYF
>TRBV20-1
CSTRQGRDNSPLHF
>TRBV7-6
CASSTEGVGGYQETQYF
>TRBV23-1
CANKFRDALPYEQYF
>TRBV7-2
CASSKQTAKNTEAFF
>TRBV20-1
CSAGRADYQPQHF
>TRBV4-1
CASSPTGTGAYNEQFF
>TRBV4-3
CASSQVNREDQPQHF
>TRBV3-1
CASSLRWSSYEQYF
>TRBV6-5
CASRRVDEQFF
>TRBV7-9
CASSFTGERTDTQYF
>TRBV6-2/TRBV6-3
CASRPSGGRYNEQFF
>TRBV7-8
CASSLTGTGFRRANVLTF
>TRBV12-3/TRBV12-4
CASSFGGLTSCEQYF
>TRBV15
CATSREPQGGTEAFF
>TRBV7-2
CASSFSGVQETQYF